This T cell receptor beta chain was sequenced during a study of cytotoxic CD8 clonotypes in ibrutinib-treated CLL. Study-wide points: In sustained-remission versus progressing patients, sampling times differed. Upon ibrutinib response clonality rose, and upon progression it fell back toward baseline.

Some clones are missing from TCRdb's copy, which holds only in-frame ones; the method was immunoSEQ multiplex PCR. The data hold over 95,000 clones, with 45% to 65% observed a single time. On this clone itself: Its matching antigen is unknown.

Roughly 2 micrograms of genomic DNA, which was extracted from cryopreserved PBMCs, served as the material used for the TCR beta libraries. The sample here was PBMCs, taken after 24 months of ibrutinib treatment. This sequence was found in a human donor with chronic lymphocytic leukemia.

CDR3 sequence: CASSSQGASVNEQFF. The CDR3 DNA reads as TGCGCCAGCAGCTCGCAGGGGGCTTCGGTCAATGAGCAGTTCTTC. The chain uses TRBV5-1 and TRBJ2-1; the match to TRBD1 covers 8 bases. There are 15 residues in the CDR3. The germline V gene has CDR1 SGHRS and CDR2 YFSETQ. V trimming: 3 bases; J trimming: 6 bases; junction bases outside the gene matches: 8.